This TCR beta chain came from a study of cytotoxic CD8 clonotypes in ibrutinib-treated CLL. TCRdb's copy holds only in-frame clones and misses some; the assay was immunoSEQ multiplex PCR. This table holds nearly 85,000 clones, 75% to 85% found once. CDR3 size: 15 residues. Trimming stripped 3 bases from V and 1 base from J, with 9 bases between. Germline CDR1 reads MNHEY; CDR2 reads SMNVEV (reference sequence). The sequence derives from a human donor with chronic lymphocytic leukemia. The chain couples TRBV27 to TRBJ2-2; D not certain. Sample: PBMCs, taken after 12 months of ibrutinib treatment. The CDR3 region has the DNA TGTGCCAGCAGTTTCGTGGCAGAGAACACCGGGGAGCTGTTTTTT. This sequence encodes CASSFVAENTGELFF.